This TCR beta chain was observed in a study of cytomegalovirus exposure and HLA in healthy donors. PCR primers comprised 60 Vbeta and 13 Jbeta primers. Only in-frame clones appear in the TCRdb table, and some are missing; sequencing was by immunoSEQ multiplex PCR. The sample has about 150,000 clones, around three quarters seen once. CDR1 is SGHAT and CDR2 is FQNNGV in the germline V gene. With V trimmed by 5 bases and J by 7 bases, 6 bases remained unmatched. The CDR3 covers 15 residues. The source material was PBMCs. This sequence originates from a woman aged 40 to 50 in good health and CMV-seronegative. The V gene is TRBV11-2, the J gene TRBJ1-5, with 12 bases lining up with TRBD1. CDR3 sequence reads: CASSRGTGGLQPQHF. The CDR3 DNA sequence: TGTGCCAGCAGCCGAGGGACAGGGGGCTTGCAGCCCCAGCATTTT.